This T cell receptor beta chain derives from a study of T-cell memory formation after mild COVID-19. Only a few counts were recorded for this clonotype. No antigen is known for it. General study results and limits: Clonal second-wave expansions that peaked on day 37 had unconfirmed SARS-CoV-2 specificity.

Germline V CDR1 and CDR2: MNHEY, SMNVEV (reference sequence). This CDR3 has 14 amino acids. The germline V and J ends were trimmed by 6 bases and 5 bases, with 11 bases remaining between them. Amplification by 5'RACE using constant-segment primers produced TCR alpha and TCR beta cDNA libraries that carried sample barcodes and UMIs. MiXCR, run by TCRdb on the 5' RACE reads, gives a single entry per CDR3 protein. Among about 500,000 distinct CDR3 sequences listed, 20% were seen once. The sequence was obtained from an adult woman who had mild COVID-19 (a few samples of this study predate the infection). Cell type and time point are not known. The chain has TRBV27 and TRBJ1-6; D might be TRBD1 (6 bases). Specimen: PBMCs or a T cell subset sorted from them (not recorded which). The CDR3 region is CASSSQGNNSPLHF. The CDR3 nucleotides read TGTGCCAGCAGCTCACAGGGTAATAATTCACCCCTCCACTTT.